This TCR beta chain was retrieved from a study of T cells after yellow fever vaccination. One entry per CDR3 protein, called by TCRdb with MiXCR from the 5' RACE reads. The data show hundreds of thousands of distinct CDR3 sequences, over 15% seen once. A few counts support this clonotype. The CDR3 consists of 12 residues. Trimming at V came to 3 bases and at J to 15 bases, leaving 8 bases not matched to a gene. CDR1 and CDR2 (germline): SGHRS, YFSETQ. Material: PBMCs, obtained before the yellow fever booster vaccination. The receptor's source is a man between 18 and 35 years old who received the YFV17D yellow fever vaccine. The chain has TRBV5-1 and TRBJ2-1, with 8 positions matching TRBD2. CDR3 DNA sequence: TGCGCCAGCAGCTCCGGGACTAGGGTGACGTTCTTC. Translated, it gives CASSSGTRVTFF.